The clone carrying this T cell receptor (beta chain) has a handful of counts. Its matching antigen is unknown. The sample is drawn from a study of type 1 regulatory T cells. The V gene's germline CDR1 is SGDLS and CDR2 YYNGEE. V was shortened by 3 bases and J by 6 bases, with 14 bases between the two germline ends. This CDR3 is built from 14 residues. TCRdb re-called the reads through MiXCR, storing one row per CDR3 protein. The table records tens of thousands of distinct CDR3 sequences, roughly 20% of them present only once. Study-wide results and limits: Type 1 regulatory T cells had a more restricted TCR repertoire than non-type 1 regulatory T cells.

The source material was cultured type 1 regulatory T (Tr1) cells, either the whole culture or a sorted fraction (not recorded which). The origin of this receptor is a human donor in good health. This chain uses TRBV9 with TRBJ2-3, with D perhaps matching TRBD1 or TRBD2 (5 bases each). CDR3 sequence (DNA): TGTGCCAGCAGCGCCCGCGGTGAGGGGGATACGCAGTATTTT. Protein product: CASSARGEGDTQYF.